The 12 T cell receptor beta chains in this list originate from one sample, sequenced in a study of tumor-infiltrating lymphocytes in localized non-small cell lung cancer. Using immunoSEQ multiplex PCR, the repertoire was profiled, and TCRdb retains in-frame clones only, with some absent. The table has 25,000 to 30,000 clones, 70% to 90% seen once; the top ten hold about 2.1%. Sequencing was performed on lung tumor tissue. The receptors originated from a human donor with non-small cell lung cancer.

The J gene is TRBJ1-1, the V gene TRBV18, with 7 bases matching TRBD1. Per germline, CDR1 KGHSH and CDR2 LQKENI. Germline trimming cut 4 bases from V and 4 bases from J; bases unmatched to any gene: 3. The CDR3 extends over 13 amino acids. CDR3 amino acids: CASSRQGGTEAFF. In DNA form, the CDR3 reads TGTGCCAGCTCACGACAGGGCGGCACTGAAGCTTTCTTT.

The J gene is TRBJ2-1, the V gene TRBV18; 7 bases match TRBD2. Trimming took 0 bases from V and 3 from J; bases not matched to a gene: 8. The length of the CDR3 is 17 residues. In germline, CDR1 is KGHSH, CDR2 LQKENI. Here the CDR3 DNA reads TGTGCCAGCTCACCACCGGGCACTGGGGGGGGCTACAATGAGCAGTTCTTC. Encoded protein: CASSPPGTGGGYNEQFF.

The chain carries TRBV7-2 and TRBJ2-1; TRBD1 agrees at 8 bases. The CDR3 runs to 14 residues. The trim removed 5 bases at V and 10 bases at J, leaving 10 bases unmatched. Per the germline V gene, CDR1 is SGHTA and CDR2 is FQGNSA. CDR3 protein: CASSRSQGASEQFF. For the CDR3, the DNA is TGTGCCAGCAGCCGTTCCCAGGGGGCGTCAGAGCAGTTCTTC. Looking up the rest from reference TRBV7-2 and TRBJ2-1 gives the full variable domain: GAGVSQSPSNKVTEKGKDVELRCDPISGHTALYWYRQSLGQGLEFLIYFQGNSAPDKSGLPSDRFSAERTGGSVSTLTIQRTQQEDSAVYLCASSRSQGASEQFFGPGTRLTVL.

CDR3: CASSSTPGLAGNIQYF. In DNA, the CDR3 is TGTGCCAGCAGCTCTACCCCGGGACTAGCGGGAAACATTCAGTACTTC. The V gene is TRBV7-2, the J gene TRBJ2-4; 12 bases align to TRBD2. The CDR3 loop spans 16 amino acids. J gave up 6 bases and V 4 bases, and 7 bases lay outside the gene matches. Germline V gene data show CDR1 as SGHTA and CDR2 as FQGNSA.

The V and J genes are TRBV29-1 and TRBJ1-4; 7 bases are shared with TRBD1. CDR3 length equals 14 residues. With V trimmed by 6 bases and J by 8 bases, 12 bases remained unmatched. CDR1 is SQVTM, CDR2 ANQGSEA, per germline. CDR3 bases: TGCAGCGTAAAGGGGGGACAGCGGCAGGAAAAACTGTTTTTT. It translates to CSVKGGQRQEKLFF.

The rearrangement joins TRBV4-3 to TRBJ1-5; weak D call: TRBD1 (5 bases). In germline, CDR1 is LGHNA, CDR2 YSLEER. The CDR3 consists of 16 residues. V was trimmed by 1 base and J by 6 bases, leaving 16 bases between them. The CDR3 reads CASSQGGGASRQPQHF. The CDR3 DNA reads TGCGCCAGCAGCCAAGGGGGAGGGGCAAGCCGTCAGCCCCAGCATTTT.

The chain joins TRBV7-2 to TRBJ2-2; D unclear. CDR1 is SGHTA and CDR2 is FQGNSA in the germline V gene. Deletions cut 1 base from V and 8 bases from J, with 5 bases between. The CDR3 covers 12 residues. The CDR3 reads CASSLGVGELFF. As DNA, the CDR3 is TGTGCCAGCAGCTTAGGGGTGGGGGAGCTGTTTTTT.

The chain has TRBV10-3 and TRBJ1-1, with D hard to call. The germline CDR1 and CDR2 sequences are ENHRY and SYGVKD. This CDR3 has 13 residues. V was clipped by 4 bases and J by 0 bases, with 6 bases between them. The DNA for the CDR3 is TGTGCCATCAGTGGGGAGCTGAACACTGAAGCTTTCTTT. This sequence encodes CAISGELNTEAFF.

The CDR3 protein is CASSIGSGGYGYTF. DNA for the CDR3: TGTGCCAGTAGTATCGGGTCAGGGGGCTATGGCTACACCTTC. The chain uses TRBV19 and TRBJ1-2; 7 nucleotides match TRBD1. This CDR3 has 14 amino acids. Germline CDR1 reads LNHDA; CDR2 reads SQIVND (reference sequence). After removal of 3 bases from V and 4 bases from J, the junction contained 5 bases not matched to a gene. Complete variable domain (other parts from reference TRBV19 and TRBJ1-2): DGGITQSPKYLFRKEGQNVTLSCEQNLNHDAMYWYRQDPGQGLRLIYYSQIVNDFQKGDIAEGYSVSREKKESFPLTVTSAQKNPTAFYLCASSIGSGGYGYTFGSGTRLTVV.

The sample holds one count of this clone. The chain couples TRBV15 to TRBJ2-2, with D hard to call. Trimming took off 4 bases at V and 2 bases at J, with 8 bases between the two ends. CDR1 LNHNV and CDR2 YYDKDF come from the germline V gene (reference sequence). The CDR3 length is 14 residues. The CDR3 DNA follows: TGTGCCACCAGCACCGACCTAAACACCGGGGAGCTGTTTTTT. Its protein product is CATSTDLNTGELFF.

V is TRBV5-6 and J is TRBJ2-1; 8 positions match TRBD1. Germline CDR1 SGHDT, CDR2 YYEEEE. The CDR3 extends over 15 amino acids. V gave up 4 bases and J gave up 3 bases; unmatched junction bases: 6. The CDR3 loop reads CASSPGQGHYNEQFF. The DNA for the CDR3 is TGTGCCAGCAGCCCAGGACAGGGACACTACAATGAGCAGTTCTTC.

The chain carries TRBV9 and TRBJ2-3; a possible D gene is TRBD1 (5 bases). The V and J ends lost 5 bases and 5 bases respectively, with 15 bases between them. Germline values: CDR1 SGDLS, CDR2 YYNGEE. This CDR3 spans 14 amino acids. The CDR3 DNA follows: TGTGCCAGCAGTCTAGGGCAGGGATTAGATACGCAGTATTTT. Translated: CASSLGQGLDTQYF.